The 17 T cell receptor beta chains below come from one sample, sequenced in a study of blood T cell repertoires in COVID-19. Some clones are missing from TCRdb's copy, which holds only in-frame ones; the method was immunoSEQ multiplex PCR. Altogether roughly 380,000 clones are present, 81% being singletons, with the ten largest covering around 1%. The sequenced sample was peripheral blood. These receptors all come from a human donor with acute or convalescent COVID-19. The donor label of this sample is uncertain.

CDR3 sequence reads: CASSADSPDTQYF. CDR3 nucleotides: TGTGCCAGCAGTGCCGACAGTCCAGATACGCAGTATTTT. This rearrangement joins TRBV12-3 or TRBV12-4 to TRBJ2-3; weak D call: TRBD1 (5 bases). The V and J ends lost 5 bases and 4 bases respectively, with 10 bases between them. This CDR3 is 13 amino acids long.

The chain combines TRBV28 with TRBJ1-1; D might be TRBD1 (5 bases). The CDR3 spans 14 residues. The germline V gene encodes CDR1 MDHEN and CDR2 SYDVKM. Between the trimmed V and J ends, which lost 2 bases and 7 bases, there was a span of 14 bases. The CDR3 reads CASSLLPSTVEAFF. The CDR3 DNA reads as TGTGCCAGCAGTTTACTACCCTCGACAGTTGAAGCTTTCTTT.

The V and J genes are TRBV23-1 and TRBJ2-2, with a possible D match to TRBD1 (6 bases). TRBV23-1 is an ORF; its function is uncertain. CDR3 size: 16 residues. V shed 3 bases and J shed 1 base, with 12 bases lying between them. As DNA, the CDR3 is TGCGCCAGCAGTCATGGGACACCTCAGAACACCGGGGAGCTGTTTTTT. The encoded protein is CASSHGTPQNTGELFF.

V and J are TRBV5-1 and TRBJ1-2; 9 bases map to TRBD1. Germline V CDR1 and CDR2: SGHRS, YFSETQ. J lost 6 bases, V lost 3 bases, and 3 bases had no gene match. The length of the CDR3 is 13 residues. The CDR3 spells CASSWTGEHGYTF. The DNA of the CDR3 is TGCGCCAGCAGCTGGACAGGGGAGCATGGCTACACCTTC. Full variable domain (missing parts from reference TRBV5-1 and TRBJ1-2): KAGVTQTPRYLIKTRGQQVTLSCSPISGHRSVSWYQQTPGQGLQFLFEYFSETQRNKGNFPGRFSGRQFSNSRSEMNVSTLELGDSALYLCASSWTGEHGYTFGSGTRLTVV.

This chain links TRBV29-1 with TRBJ2-1; D may be TRBD2 (6 bases). The CDR3 totals 14 residues. Trimming shortened V by 6 bases and J by 0 bases, and 12 bases separated the two germline ends. Germline CDR1 SQVTM, CDR2 ANQGSEA. CDR3 residues: CSVHGGSSYNEQFF. The CDR3 DNA reads as TGCAGCGTCCACGGGGGTAGCTCCTACAATGAGCAGTTCTTC.

This clone showed up just a few times. The chain uses TRBV15 and TRBJ1-5; D uncertain. The CDR3 sequence is 13 residues long. V lost 5 bases and J lost 8, with 13 bases in between. Germline V CDR1 and CDR2: LNHNV, YYDKDF (reference sequence). In nucleotides, the CDR3 is TGTGCCACCAGCCCCAACTCTCAGGAGCCCCAGCATTTT. Amino acids: CATSPNSQEPQHF.

The chain carries TRBV6-5 and TRBJ2-7; tentatively, D is TRBD2 (6 bases). This CDR3 has 14 amino acids. V shed 9 bases and J shed 5 bases, with 20 bases lying between them. Germline assignment: CDR1 MNHEY and CDR2 SVGAGI. As DNA, the CDR3 is TGTGCCAGTCTACGGGACTCCCGGGTACACGAGCAGTACTTC. This codes for CASLRDSRVHEQYF.

This clone came up a few times. The chain recombines TRBV7-9 with TRBJ2-2; no definite D call. The CDR3 is 13 residues long. Trimming cost V 3 bases and J 0 bases, with 2 bases left between them. The V gene's germline CDR1 is SEHNR and CDR2 FQNEAQ (reference sequence). The CDR3 nucleotides are TGTGCCAGCAGCTTCACGAACACCGGGGAGCTGTTTTTT. Translation gives CASSFTNTGELFF.

The V call is TRBV28, the J call TRBJ1-1, with D perhaps TRBD1 (6 bases). The germline V and J ends were trimmed by 5 bases and 1 base, with 11 bases remaining between them. This CDR3 spans 14 amino acids. Germline CDR1 is MDHEN and CDR2 is SYDVKM. The CDR3 sequence: CASSPARGNTEAFF. CDR3 DNA: TGTGCCAGCAGTCCGGCCAGGGGGAACACTGAAGCTTTCTTT.

The chain combines TRBV29-1 with TRBJ2-3; 7 nucleotides match TRBD2. The trim removed 4 bases at V and 4 bases at J, leaving 2 bases unmatched. CDR1 is SQVTM, CDR2 ANQGSEA, per germline. The CDR3 totals 12 residues. DNA of the CDR3: TGCAGCGTTGGACTAGCAGCAGATACGCAGTATTTT. It translates to CSVGLAADTQYF.

V usage is TRBV19 and J usage is TRBJ1-2; D gene uncertain. CDR3 length: 13 residues. Trimming stripped 3 bases from V and 8 bases from J, with 13 bases between. Looked up from germline, CDR1 is LNHDA and CDR2 is SQIVND (reference sequence). This CDR3 reads CASSMAGMEGYTF. In nucleotides, the CDR3 is TGTGCCAGTAGTATGGCGGGGATGGAAGGCTACACCTTC.

The V gene is TRBV5-4, the J gene TRBJ1-6; no clear D. Germline assignment: CDR1 SGHNT and CDR2 YYREEE (reference sequence). V lost 0 bases to trimming and J lost 0 bases, with 4 bases between them. The CDR3 is made up of 15 amino acids. CDR3 sequence (DNA): TGTGCCAGCAGCTTGGACAGCTCCTATAATTCACCCCTCCACTTT. Translated: CASSLDSSYNSPLHF.

The sample holds a few counts of this clone. The chain carries TRBV19 and TRBJ2-3; 7 nucleotides align to TRBD1. V was clipped by 3 bases and J by 0 bases; unmatched bases: 6. The CDR3 has 16 amino acids. In germline, CDR1 is LNHDA, CDR2 SQIVND (reference sequence). In DNA form, the CDR3 reads TGTGCCAGTAGTATCCTGGGACAGTACAGCACAGATACGCAGTATTTT. Its protein is CASSILGQYSTDTQYF.

There are a few counts of this clone. J is TRBJ2-7 and V is TRBV6-1; 8 bases match TRBD1. V trimming: 3 bases; J trimming: 6 bases; junction bases outside the gene matches: 7. The germline CDR1 and CDR2 sequences are MNHNS and SASEGT. CDR3 length: 14 residues. The chain's CDR3 is CASSDTHDRGEQYF. CDR3 coding DNA: TGTGCCAGCAGTGACACCCATGACAGGGGCGAGCAGTACTTC.

The V gene is TRBV18, the J gene TRBJ2-7; D possibly corresponds to TRBD1 (5 bases). CDR1 and CDR2 from the germline V gene are KGHSH and LQKENI. The CDR3 sequence is 14 residues long. The ends were cut back, 3 bases at V and 0 bases at J, with 9 bases in the middle. CDR3 protein: CASSPGAVSYEQYF. The CDR3 DNA reads as TGTGCCAGCTCACCTGGGGCAGTCTCCTACGAGCAGTACTTC.

The genes are TRBV19 and TRBJ1-5, with TRBD1 as a possible D gene (5 bases). V lost 6 bases to trimming and J lost 4 bases, with 34 bases between them. This CDR3 is built from 21 residues. Per the germline V gene, CDR1 is LNHDA and CDR2 is SQIVND (reference sequence). The CDR3 DNA reads TGTGCCAGTAGAATTCGGGCCTCTAGCGGACAAGGCCTAAAAGTTAATCAGCCCCAGCATTTT. It translates to CASRIRASSGQGLKVNQPQHF. Full variable domain (remainder filled in from reference TRBV19 and TRBJ1-5): DGGITQSPKYLFRKEGQNVTLSCEQNLNHDAMYWYRQDPGQGLRLIYYSQIVNDFQKGDIAEGYSVSREKKESFPLTVTSAQKNPTAFYLCASRIRASSGQGLKVNQPQHFGDGTRLSIL.

The chain recombines TRBV12-3 or TRBV12-4 with TRBJ1-5; a weak D match, TRBD1 (5 bases). The length of the CDR3 is 13 residues. The V end lost 3 bases, the J end lost 5 bases, and 8 bases lay between the germline ends. The CDR3 here is CASSFPGDQPQHF. CDR3 bases: TGTGCCAGCAGTTTCCCGGGGGATCAGCCCCAGCATTTT.